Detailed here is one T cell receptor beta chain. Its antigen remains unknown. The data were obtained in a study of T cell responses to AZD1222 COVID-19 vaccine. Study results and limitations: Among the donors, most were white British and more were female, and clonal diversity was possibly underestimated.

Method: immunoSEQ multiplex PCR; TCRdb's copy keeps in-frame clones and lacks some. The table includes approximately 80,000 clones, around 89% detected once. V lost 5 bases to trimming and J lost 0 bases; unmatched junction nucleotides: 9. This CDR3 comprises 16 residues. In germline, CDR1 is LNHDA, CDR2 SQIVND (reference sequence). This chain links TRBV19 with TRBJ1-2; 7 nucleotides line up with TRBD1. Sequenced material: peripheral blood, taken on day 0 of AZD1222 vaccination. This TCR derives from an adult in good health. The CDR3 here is CASSLTGQVTNYGYTF. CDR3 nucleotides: TGTGCCAGTAGTCTGACTGGACAGGTCACTAACTATGGCTACACCTTC.